A single sample is the source of the 2 T cell receptor beta chains below, sequenced in a study of T cell responses to AZD1222 COVID-19 vaccine. TCRdb keeps only in-frame clones here, not all; method: immunoSEQ multiplex PCR. The profile shows 150,000 to 200,000 clones, approximately 90% of them singletons. Specimen: peripheral blood, collected on day 0 of AZD1222 vaccination. The source of these receptors is an adult in good health.

This sequence joins TRBV5-1 and TRBJ1-1, with 9 bases fitting TRBD1. The CDR3 has 15 residues. The germline gives CDR1 SGHRS, CDR2 YFSETQ. V was pared by 3 bases and J by 0 bases, with 3 bases of the junction left unmatched. CDR3 in DNA: TGCGCCAGCAGCTCCTGGACAGGGGTGAACACTGAAGCTTTCTTT. This encodes CASSSWTGVNTEAFF.

Notes on this clone: Other nucleotide sequences from this sample produce the same CDR3. The chain carries TRBV3-1 (or the pseudogene TRBV3-2) and TRBJ2-7; D unclear. With 1 base removed from V and 3 bases from J, the gap between germline ends came to 7 bases. The CDR3 consists of 13 residues. Germline lookup yields CDR1 LGHDT and CDR2 YNNKEL (reference sequence). The CDR3, as DNA: TGTGCCAGCAGCCAAGTGGCAGGCTACGAGCAGTACTTC. Encoded protein: CASSQVAGYEQYF.